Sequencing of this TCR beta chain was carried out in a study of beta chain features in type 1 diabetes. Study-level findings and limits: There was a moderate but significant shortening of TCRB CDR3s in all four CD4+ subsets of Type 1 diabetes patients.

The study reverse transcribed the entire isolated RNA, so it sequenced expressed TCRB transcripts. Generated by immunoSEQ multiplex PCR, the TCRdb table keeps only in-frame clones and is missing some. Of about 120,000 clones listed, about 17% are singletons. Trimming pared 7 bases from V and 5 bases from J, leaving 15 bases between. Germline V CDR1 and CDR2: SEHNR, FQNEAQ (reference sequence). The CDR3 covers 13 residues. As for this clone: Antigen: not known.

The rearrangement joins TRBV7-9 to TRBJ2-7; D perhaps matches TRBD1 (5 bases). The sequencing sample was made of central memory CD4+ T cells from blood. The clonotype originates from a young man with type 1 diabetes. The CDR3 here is CASTSRRGHEQYF. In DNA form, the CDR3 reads TGTGCCAGCACCTCCCGAAGGGGCCACGAGCAGTACTTC.